The 5 T cell receptor beta chains reported below all come from one sample, sequenced in a study of blood T cell repertoires in COVID-19. Sequencing was performed with immunoSEQ multiplex PCR; in TCRdb, only in-frame clones are kept and a portion is missing. The repertoire consists of a few hundred thousand clones, with about 88% occurring once and the leading ten covering around 7.5%. Sequenced input: peripheral blood. The receptor set was obtained from a woman between 55 and 75 years old with COVID-19, enrolled during active disease.

The chain couples TRBV7-9 to TRBJ2-1; 7 nucleotides agree with TRBD1. Germline CDR1 reads SEHNR; CDR2 reads FQNEAQ (reference sequence). V was clipped by 4 bases and J by 2 bases; unmatched bases: 8. This CDR3 is built from 16 residues. The CDR3 region has the DNA TGTGCCAGCAGCTCAGTACCCGGGACAGCCTACAATGAGCAGTTCTTC. This sequence encodes CASSSVPGTAYNEQFF.

V and J are TRBV9 and TRBJ1-2; D perhaps matches TRBD1 (5 bases). The CDR3 consists of 12 residues. Germline V lookup: CDR1 SGDLS, CDR2 YYNGEE. The V end was cut by 4 bases, the J end by 7 bases, with 11 bases between. The CDR3 is CASSTGPLGYTF. For the CDR3, the DNA is TGTGCCAGCAGCACAGGCCCTCTTGGCTACACCTTC. Supplemented by reference TRBV9 and TRBJ1-2, the full variable domain reads DSGVTQTPKHLITATGQRVTLRCSPRSGDLSVYWYQQSLDQGLQFLIQYYNGEERAKGNILERFSAQQFPDLHSELNLSSLELGDSALYFCASSTGPLGYTFGSGTRLTVV.

The rearrangement links TRBV3-1 (or the pseudogene TRBV3-2) to TRBJ2-3; D uncertain. With 3 bases removed from V and 4 bases from J, the gap between germline ends came to 17 bases. CDR1 and CDR2 (germline): LGHDT, YNNKEL (reference sequence). The CDR3 runs 16 residues. CDR3 in amino acids: CASSQARQRLADTQYF. The CDR3 DNA follows: TGTGCCAGCAGCCAGGCCCGCCAGAGGTTGGCAGATACGCAGTATTTT.

The V gene is TRBV27, the J gene TRBJ1-5; a weak D match, TRBD1 (5 bases). The CDR3 is 13 residues long. V gave up 10 bases and J gave up 1 base, with 11 bases separating them. The germline V gene has CDR1 MNHEY and CDR2 SMNVEV (reference sequence). The DNA for the CDR3 is TGTGCCACCTCACCAGGGAGCAATCAGCCCCAGCATTTT. As protein: CATSPGSNQPQHF.

The chain uses TRBV5-1 and TRBJ2-3; maybe TRBD2 (7 bases). Germline V CDR1 and CDR2: SGHRS, YFSETQ. V lost 2 bases and J lost 5, with 15 bases in between. This CDR3 spans 15 amino acids. The CDR3 here is CASSLWGGAEDTQYF. Here the CDR3 DNA reads TGCGCCAGCAGCTTATGGGGGGGGGCCGAAGATACGCAGTATTTT.